The sequence of this T cell receptor beta chain was determined in a study of T cell responses to AZD1222 COVID-19 vaccine. Whole-study findings and limits: Increases in Spike-specific TCR breadth and depth were seen after two AZD1222 doses. A mostly white British donor set with more females was recruited, and clonal diversity was possibly underestimated.

Notes on this clone: Antigen specificity is unknown.

Some clones are missing from TCRdb's copy, which holds only in-frame ones; the method was immunoSEQ multiplex PCR. The profile covers over 150,000 clones, with around 89% appearing a single time and roughly 4.3% taken by the ten largest. This specimen was peripheral blood, taken 28 days after the second AZD1222 dose. The receptor was isolated from an adult who received the AZD1222 COVID-19 vaccine.

The CDR3 sequence: CASSQGFEQYF. CDR3 nucleotide sequence: TGTGCCAGCAGCCAAGGTTTCGAGCAGTACTTC. The chain has TRBV4-2 and TRBJ2-7; the D is unclear. The CDR3 has 11 residues. CDR1 is LGHNA, CDR2 YNFKEQ, per germline. V was shortened by 1 base and J by 6 bases, with 4 bases between the two germline ends.